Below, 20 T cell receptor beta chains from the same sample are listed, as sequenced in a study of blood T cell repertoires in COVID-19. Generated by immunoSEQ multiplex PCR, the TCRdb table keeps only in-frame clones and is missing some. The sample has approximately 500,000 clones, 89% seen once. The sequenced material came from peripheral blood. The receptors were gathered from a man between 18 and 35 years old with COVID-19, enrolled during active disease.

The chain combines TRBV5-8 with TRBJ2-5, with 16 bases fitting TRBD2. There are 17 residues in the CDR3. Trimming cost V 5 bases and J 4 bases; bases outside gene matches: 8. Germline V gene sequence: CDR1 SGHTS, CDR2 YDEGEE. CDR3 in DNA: TGTGCCAGCAGTCCCGGCGGGACTAGCGGGAGGGTAGAGACCCAGTACTTC. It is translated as CASSPGGTSGRVETQYF.

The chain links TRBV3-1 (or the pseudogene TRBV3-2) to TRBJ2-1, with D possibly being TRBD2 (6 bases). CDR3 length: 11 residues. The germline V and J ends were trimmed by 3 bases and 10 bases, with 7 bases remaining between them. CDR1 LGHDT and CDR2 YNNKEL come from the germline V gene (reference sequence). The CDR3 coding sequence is TGTGCCAGCAGCCACCTAGCGGAGCAGTTCTTC. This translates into CASSHLAEQFF.

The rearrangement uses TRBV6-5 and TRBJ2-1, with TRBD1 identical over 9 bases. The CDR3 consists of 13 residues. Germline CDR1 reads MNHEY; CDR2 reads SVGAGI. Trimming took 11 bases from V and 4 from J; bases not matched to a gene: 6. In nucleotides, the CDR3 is TGTGCCCTCCGGGACAGGGTATACAATGAGCAGTTCTTC. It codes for CALRDRVYNEQFF.

The CDR3 DNA is TGTGCCAGCAGCATGGGGGGGCACAGGGGGGGCACCGGGGAGCTGTTTTTT. The encoded protein is CASSMGGHRGGTGELFF. The chain uses TRBV5-4 and TRBJ2-2, with D perhaps TRBD1 (8 bases). Trimming removed 4 bases from V and 4 bases from J, with 20 bases in between. Germline lookup yields CDR1 SGHNT and CDR2 YYREEE (reference sequence). CDR3 length: 17 amino acids.

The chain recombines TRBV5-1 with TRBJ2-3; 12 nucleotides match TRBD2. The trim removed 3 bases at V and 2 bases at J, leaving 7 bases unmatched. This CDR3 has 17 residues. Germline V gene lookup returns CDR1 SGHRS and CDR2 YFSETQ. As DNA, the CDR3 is TGCGCCAGCAGCTCAGAGACTAGCGGGAGTGTCACAGATACGCAGTATTTT. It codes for CASSSETSGSVTDTQYF.

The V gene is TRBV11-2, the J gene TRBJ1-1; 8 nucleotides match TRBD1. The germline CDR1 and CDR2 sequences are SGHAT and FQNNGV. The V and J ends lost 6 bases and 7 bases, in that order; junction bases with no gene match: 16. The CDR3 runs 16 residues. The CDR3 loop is CASRPGGGGSRLEAFF. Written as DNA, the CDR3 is TGTGCCAGCAGGCCAGGGGGCGGGGGCTCGCGCCTTGAAGCTTTCTTT.

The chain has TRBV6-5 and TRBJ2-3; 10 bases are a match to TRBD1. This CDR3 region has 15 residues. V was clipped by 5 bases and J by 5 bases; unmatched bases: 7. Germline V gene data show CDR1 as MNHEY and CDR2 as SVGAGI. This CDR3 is CASSLRTGGVDTQYF. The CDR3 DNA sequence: TGTGCCAGCAGTCTCAGGACAGGGGGAGTAGATACGCAGTATTTT.

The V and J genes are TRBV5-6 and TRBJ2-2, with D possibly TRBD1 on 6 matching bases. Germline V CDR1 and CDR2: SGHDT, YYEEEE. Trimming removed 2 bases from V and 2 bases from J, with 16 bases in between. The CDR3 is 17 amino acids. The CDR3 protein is CASSFRSGTRNTGELFF. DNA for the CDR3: TGTGCCAGCAGCTTTAGGTCCGGGACACGAAACACCGGGGAGCTGTTTTTT.

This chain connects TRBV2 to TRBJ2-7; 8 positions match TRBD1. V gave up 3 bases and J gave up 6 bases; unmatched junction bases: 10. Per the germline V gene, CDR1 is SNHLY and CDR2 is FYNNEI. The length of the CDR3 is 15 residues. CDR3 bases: TGTGCCAGCAGTGAGATTGGACAGGGACCAGGCGAGCAGTACTTC. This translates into CASSEIGQGPGEQYF.

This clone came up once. The CDR3 nucleotides are TGTGCCAGCAGTGGCCTGAAGCTTGTTGCCGGGGAGCTGTTTTTT. Its translation: CASSGLKLVAGELFF. The chain employs TRBV2 and TRBJ2-2; D uncertain. This CDR3 region has 15 residues. V lost 4 bases and J 6 bases, leaving 15 bases between the germline ends. CDR1 is SNHLY and CDR2 is FYNNEI in the germline V gene.

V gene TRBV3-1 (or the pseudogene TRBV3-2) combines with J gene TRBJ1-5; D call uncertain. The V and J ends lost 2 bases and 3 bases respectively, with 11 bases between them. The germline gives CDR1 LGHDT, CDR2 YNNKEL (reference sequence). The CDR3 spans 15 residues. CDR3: CASSQFFGDNQPQHF. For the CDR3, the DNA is TGTGCCAGCAGCCAATTTTTCGGAGACAATCAGCCCCAGCATTTT.

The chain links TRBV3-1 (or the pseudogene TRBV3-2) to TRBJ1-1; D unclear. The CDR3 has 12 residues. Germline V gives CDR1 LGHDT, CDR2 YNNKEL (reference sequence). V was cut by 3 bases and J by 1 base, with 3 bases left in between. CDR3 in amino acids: CASSHQNTEAFF. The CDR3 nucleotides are TGTGCCAGCAGCCATCAGAACACTGAAGCTTTCTTT.

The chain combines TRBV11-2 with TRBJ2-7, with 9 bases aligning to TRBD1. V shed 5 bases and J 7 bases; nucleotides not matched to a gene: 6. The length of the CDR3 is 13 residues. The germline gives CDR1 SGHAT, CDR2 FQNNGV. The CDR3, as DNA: TGTGCCAGCAGCCACGGGACAGGGTGGGAGCAGTACTTC. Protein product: CASSHGTGWEQYF.

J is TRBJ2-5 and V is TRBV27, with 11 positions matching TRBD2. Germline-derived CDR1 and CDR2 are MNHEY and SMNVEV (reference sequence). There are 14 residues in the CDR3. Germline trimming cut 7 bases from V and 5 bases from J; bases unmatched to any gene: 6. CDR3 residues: CASTPVAGGETQYF. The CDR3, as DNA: TGTGCCAGCACCCCAGTAGCGGGAGGGGAGACCCAGTACTTC.

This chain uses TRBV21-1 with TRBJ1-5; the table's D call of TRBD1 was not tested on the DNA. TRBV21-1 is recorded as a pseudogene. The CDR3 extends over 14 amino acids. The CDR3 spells CGFPGQGRNQPQHF. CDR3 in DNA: TGTGGATTTCCTGGACAGGGTAGGAATCAGCCCCAGCATTTT.

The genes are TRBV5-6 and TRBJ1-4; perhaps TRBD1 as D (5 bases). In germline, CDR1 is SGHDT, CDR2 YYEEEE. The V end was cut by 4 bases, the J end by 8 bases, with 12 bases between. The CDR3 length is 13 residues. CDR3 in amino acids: CASSPLRGEKLFF. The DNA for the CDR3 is TGTGCCAGCAGCCCCCTGCGGGGGGAAAAACTGTTTTTT.

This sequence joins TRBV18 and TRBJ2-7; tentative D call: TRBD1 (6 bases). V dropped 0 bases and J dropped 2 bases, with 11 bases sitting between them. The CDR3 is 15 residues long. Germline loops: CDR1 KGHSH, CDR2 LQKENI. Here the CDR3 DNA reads TGTGCCAGCTCACCACCGGGACATTTAGCCTACGAGCAGTACTTC. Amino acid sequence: CASSPPGHLAYEQYF.

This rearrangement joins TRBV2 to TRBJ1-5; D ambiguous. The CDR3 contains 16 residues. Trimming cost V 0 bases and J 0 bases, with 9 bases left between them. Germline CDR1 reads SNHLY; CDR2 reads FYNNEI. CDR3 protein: CASSEAADYSNQPQHF. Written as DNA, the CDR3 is TGTGCCAGCAGTGAAGCGGCGGATTATAGCAATCAGCCCCAGCATTTT.

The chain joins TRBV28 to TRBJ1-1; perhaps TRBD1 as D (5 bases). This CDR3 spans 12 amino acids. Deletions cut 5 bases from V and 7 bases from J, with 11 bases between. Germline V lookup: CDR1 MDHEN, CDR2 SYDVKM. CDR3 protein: CASSQKGNEAFF. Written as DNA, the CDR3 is TGTGCCAGCAGTCAGAAGGGGAATGAAGCTTTCTTT.

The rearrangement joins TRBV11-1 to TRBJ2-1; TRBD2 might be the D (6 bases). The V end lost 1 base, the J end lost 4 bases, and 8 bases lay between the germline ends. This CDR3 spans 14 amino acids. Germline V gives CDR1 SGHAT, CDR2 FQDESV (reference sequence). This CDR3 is CASSLGGVYNEQFF. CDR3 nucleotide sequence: TGTGCCAGCAGCTTAGGGGGGGTATACAATGAGCAGTTCTTC.